Shown below are 16 T cell receptor beta chains from a single sample sequenced in a study of shared clonotypes between healthy human individuals. Libraries were prepared by immunoSEQ multiplex PCR; TCRdb keeps only in-frame clonotypes and omits some of them. The table has under 600,000 clones, approximately 95% seen once. Input material: naive CD4+ T cells sorted from blood. Subset indicated: CD45RA+ positively selected. These receptors were taken from a woman aged 25 to 39 in good health.

J is TRBJ2-5 and V is TRBV5-4; possibly TRBD1 or TRBD2 for D (5 bases each). CDR1 SGHNT and CDR2 YYREEE come from the germline V gene (reference sequence). The CDR3 length is 14 residues. Trimming removed 2 bases at V and 1 base at J, with 9 bases between. CDR3 sequence reads: CASSFRGVQETQYF. As DNA, the CDR3 is TGTGCCAGCAGCTTTCGGGGCGTCCAAGAGACCCAGTACTTC.

The J gene is TRBJ2-7, the V gene TRBV9; 7 nucleotides match TRBD1. Trimming removed 4 bases from V and 0 bases from J; junction bases left unmatched: 13. The CDR3 runs to 17 residues. CDR1 is SGDLS, CDR2 YYNGEE, per germline. Here the CDR3 DNA reads TGTGCCAGCAGCCCACGCTGGGGGCAGGGGGACTCCTACGAGCAGTACTTC. Protein sequence: CASSPRWGQGDSYEQYF.

The chain carries TRBV5-1 and TRBJ2-1; D remains unclear. The germline CDR1 and CDR2 sequences are SGHRS and YFSETQ. This CDR3 is built from 14 residues. Trimming took 0 bases from V and 6 from J, leaving 10 bases between them. The CDR3 protein is CASSLVPPGNEQFF. The CDR3 bases are TGCGCCAGCAGCTTGGTCCCGCCGGGCAATGAGCAGTTCTTC.

This rearrangement joins TRBV7-2 to TRBJ2-1; 10 nucleotides agree with TRBD2. Germline trimming cut 5 bases from V and 0 bases from J; bases unmatched to any gene: 1. This CDR3 is built from 15 residues. Germline CDR1 reads SGHTA; CDR2 reads FQGNSA. The CDR3 sequence: CASSPSGSSYNEQFF. The CDR3 DNA reads TGTGCCAGCAGCCCTAGCGGGAGCTCCTACAATGAGCAGTTCTTC.

Points on this clone: Within the sample, other DNA sequences also encode this same CDR3. The CDR3 coding sequence is TGTGCCAGTAGTAGGCTAGCGGGAGGCACCTACGAGCAGTACTTC. It is translated as CASSRLAGGTYEQYF. J is TRBJ2-7 and V is TRBV19; 11 bases match TRBD2. V lost 4 bases to trimming and J lost 2 bases; unmatched junction nucleotides: 4. Germline-derived CDR1 and CDR2 are LNHDA and SQIVND (reference sequence). The CDR3 extends over 15 amino acids.

The chain uses TRBV5-1 and TRBJ2-1, with D possibly TRBD1 on 5 matching bases. The germline gives CDR1 SGHRS, CDR2 YFSETQ. The CDR3 sequence is 14 residues long. V gave up 4 bases and J gave up 4 bases, with 12 bases separating them. This CDR3 is CASSQGFLYNEQFF. The CDR3 bases are TGCGCCAGCAGCCAGGGATTTTTGTACAATGAGCAGTTCTTC.

This sequence joins TRBV7-2 and TRBJ2-3; 7 positions match TRBD2. Trimming cost V 1 base and J 5 bases; bases outside gene matches: 0. CDR1 and CDR2 from the germline V gene are SGHTA and FQGNSA. The CDR3 is made up of 13 amino acids. The CDR3 is CASSLVAGDTQYF. The CDR3 DNA reads as TGTGCCAGCAGCTTAGTAGCGGGAGATACGCAGTATTTT.

The CDR3 loop reads CASTEIAGAGGEQYF. CDR3 nucleotides: TGCGCCAGCACTGAGATAGCGGGAGCAGGAGGCGAGCAGTACTTC. V usage is TRBV5-1 and J usage is TRBJ2-7; 9 bases map to TRBD2. The CDR3 is 15 amino acids. V lost 6 bases to trimming and J lost 6 bases; unmatched junction nucleotides: 13. The germline V gene has CDR1 SGHRS and CDR2 YFSETQ.

The chain joins TRBV7-2 to TRBJ2-3, with D possibly TRBD1 on 6 matching bases. The CDR3 length is 15 residues. V was pared by 5 bases and J by 4 bases, with 16 bases between. Germline-derived CDR1 and CDR2 are SGHTA and FQGNSA. The CDR3 region is CASSRGHQIPDTQYF. Written as DNA, the CDR3 is TGTGCCAGCAGCCGGGGACACCAGATTCCAGATACGCAGTATTTT.

The V gene is TRBV7-3, the J gene TRBJ2-7, with TRBD2 matching over 14 bases. Germline V gene lookup returns CDR1 SGHTA and CDR2 FQGTGA. This CDR3 has 16 amino acids. J was trimmed by 7 bases and V by 5 bases; bases with no gene match: 10. CDR3 nucleotide sequence: TGTGCCAGCAGCGTCGGGACTAGCGGGAGAAGGGGGGAGCAGTACTTC. It specifies CASSVGTSGRRGEQYF.

This clone appeared once. The chain uses TRBV11-2 and TRBJ2-1; TRBD2 aligns across 10 bases. The length of the CDR3 is 18 residues. Germline V CDR1 and CDR2: SGHAT, FQNNGV. The J segment lost 6 bases and the V segment lost 5 bases, leaving 16 bases of the junction unmatched. CDR3 amino acids: CASSRPSNTGLAVNEQFF. In DNA, the CDR3 is TGTGCCAGCAGCCGACCCTCCAACACCGGACTAGCGGTCAATGAGCAGTTCTTC.

The rearrangement uses TRBV19 and TRBJ2-5, with a weak D call TRBD2 (6 bases). In germline, CDR1 is LNHDA, CDR2 SQIVND (reference sequence). There are 12 residues in the CDR3. Trimming pared 6 bases from V and 7 bases from J, leaving 12 bases between. Here the CDR3 DNA reads TGTGCCAGTAGGGGGGTCGGGGGGACCCAGTACTTC. Translation: CASRGVGGTQYF.

The chain carries TRBV28 and TRBJ2-2, with 15 positions matching TRBD2. Trimming took 7 bases from V and 5 from J; bases not matched to a gene: 14. In germline, CDR1 is MDHEN, CDR2 SYDVKM. The CDR3 spans 19 residues. The CDR3 reads CASTRRGLAGGPETGELFF. As DNA, the CDR3 is TGTGCCAGCACTCGCCGAGGACTAGCGGGAGGGCCAGAGACCGGGGAGCTGTTTTTT.

The V and J genes are TRBV7-3 and TRBJ2-3, with a possible D match to TRBD1 (6 bases). The CDR3 has 15 amino acids. Trimming cost V 3 bases and J 2 bases, with 12 bases left between them. Germline loops: CDR1 SGHTA, CDR2 FQGTGA. CDR3 DNA: TGTGCCAGCAGCTTCCAGGGGTCTGCCACAGATACGCAGTATTTT. It codes for CASSFQGSATDTQYF. Full variable domain (missing parts from reference TRBV7-3 and TRBJ2-3): GAGVSQTPSNKVTEKGKYVELRCDPISGHTALYWYRQSLGQGPEFLIYFQGTGAADDSGLPNDRFFAVRPEGSVSTLKIQRTERGDSAVYLCASSFQGSATDTQYFGPGTRLTVL.

This chain uses TRBV28 with TRBJ1-5; D is ambiguous. There are 15 residues in the CDR3. Germline V gene sequence: CDR1 MDHEN, CDR2 SYDVKM. V shed 6 bases and J shed 4 bases, with 16 bases lying between them. The CDR3 protein is CASSSINPQNQPQHF. For the CDR3, the DNA is TGTGCCAGCAGCTCGATAAATCCACAAAATCAGCCCCAGCATTTT.

This clone was seen a single time. The genes are TRBV28 and TRBJ2-3; D is unclear. This CDR3 spans 13 amino acids. The ends were cut back, 5 bases at V and 3 bases at J, with 9 bases in the middle. Germline CDR1 and CDR2: MDHEN and SYDVKM. This CDR3 reads CASSTQATDTQYF. The DNA of the CDR3 is TGTGCCAGCAGTACTCAAGCAACAGATACGCAGTATTTT.